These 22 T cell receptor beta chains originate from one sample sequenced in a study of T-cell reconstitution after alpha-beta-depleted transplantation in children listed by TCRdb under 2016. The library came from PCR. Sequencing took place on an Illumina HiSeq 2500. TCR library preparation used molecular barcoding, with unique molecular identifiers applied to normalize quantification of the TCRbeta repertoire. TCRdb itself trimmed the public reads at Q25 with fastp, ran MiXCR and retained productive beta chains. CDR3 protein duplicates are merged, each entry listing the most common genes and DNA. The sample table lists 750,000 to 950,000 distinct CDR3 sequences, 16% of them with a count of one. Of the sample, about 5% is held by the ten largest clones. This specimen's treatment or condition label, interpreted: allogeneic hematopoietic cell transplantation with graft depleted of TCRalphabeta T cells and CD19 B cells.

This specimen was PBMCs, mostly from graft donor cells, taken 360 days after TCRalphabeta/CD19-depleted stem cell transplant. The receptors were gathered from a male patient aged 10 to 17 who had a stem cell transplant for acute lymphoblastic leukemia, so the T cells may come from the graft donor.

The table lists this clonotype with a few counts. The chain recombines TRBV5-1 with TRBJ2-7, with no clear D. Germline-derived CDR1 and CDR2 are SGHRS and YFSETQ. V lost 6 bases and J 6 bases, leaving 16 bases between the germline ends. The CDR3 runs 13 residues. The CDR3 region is CASTRSQGFEQYF. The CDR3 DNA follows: TGCGCCAGCACCCGTAGCCAAGGGTTCGAGCAGTACTTC.

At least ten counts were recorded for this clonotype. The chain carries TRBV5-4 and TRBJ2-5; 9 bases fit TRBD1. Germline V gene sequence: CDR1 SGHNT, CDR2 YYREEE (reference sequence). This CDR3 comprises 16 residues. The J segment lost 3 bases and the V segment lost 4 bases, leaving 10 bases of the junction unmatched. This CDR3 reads CASSDARDRAKETQYF. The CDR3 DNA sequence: TGTGCCAGCAGCGATGCTAGGGACAGGGCTAAAGAGACCCAGTACTTC.

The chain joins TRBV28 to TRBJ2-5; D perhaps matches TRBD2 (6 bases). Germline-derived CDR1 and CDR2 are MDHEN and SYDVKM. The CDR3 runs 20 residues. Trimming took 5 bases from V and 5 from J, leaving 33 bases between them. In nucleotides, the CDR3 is TGTGCCAGCAGTACCGATTTCTACCTCGGGACGGGAGTACAAGGGGAGACCCAGTACTTC. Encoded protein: CASSTDFYLGTGVQGETQYF.

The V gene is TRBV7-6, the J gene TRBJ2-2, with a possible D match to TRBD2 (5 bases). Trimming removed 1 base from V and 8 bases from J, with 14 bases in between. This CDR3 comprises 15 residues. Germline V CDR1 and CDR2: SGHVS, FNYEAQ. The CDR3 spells CASSLVGRTAGELFF. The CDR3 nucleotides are TGTGCCAGCAGCTTAGTGGGGAGAACCGCTGGGGAGCTGTTTTTT.

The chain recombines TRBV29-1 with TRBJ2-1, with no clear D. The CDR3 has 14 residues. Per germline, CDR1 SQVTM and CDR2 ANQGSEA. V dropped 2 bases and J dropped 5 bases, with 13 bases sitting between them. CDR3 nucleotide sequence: TGCAGCGTTGAAAGACATGTCCCTAACAATGAGCAGTTCTTC. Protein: CSVERHVPNNEQFF.

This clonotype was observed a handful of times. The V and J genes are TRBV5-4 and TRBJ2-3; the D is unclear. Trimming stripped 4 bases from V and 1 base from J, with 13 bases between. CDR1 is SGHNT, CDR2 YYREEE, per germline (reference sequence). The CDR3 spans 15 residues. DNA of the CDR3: TGTGCCAGCAGCCCCATCGTATGGGGCACAGATACGCAGTATTTT. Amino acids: CASSPIVWGTDTQYF.

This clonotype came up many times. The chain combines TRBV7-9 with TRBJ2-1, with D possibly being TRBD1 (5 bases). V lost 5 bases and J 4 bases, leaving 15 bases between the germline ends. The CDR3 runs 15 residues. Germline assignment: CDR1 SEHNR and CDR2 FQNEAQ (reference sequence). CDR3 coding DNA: TGTGCCAGCAGCCCAGGGTCGTCTCCATACAATGAGCAGTTCTTC. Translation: CASSPGSSPYNEQFF.

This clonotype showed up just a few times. The CDR3 protein is CASSLPLAGENADTQYF. Here the CDR3 DNA reads TGTGCCAGCAGTTTACCACTAGCGGGAGAAAATGCAGATACGCAGTATTTT. The chain is built from TRBV12-3 or TRBV12-4 and TRBJ2-3; TRBD2 matches 11 bases. V dropped 2 bases and J dropped 4; count of bases not matched to a gene: 8. This CDR3 is built from 17 residues.

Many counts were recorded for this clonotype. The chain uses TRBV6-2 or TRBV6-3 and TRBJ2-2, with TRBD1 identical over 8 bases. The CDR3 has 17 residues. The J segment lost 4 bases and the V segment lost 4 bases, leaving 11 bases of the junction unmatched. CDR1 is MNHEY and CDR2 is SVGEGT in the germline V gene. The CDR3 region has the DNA TGTGCCAGCAGTTCCGGGACAGGACTGAGGGGCACCGGGGAGCTGTTTTTT. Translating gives CASSSGTGLRGTGELFF.

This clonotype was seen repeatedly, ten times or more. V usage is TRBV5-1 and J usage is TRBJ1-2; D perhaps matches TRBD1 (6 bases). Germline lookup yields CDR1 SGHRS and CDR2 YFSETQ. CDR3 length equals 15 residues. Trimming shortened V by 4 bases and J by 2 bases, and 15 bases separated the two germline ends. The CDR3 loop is CASSPRTALNYGYTF. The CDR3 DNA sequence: TGCGCCAGCAGCCCCCGGACAGCCCTCAACTATGGCTACACCTTC.

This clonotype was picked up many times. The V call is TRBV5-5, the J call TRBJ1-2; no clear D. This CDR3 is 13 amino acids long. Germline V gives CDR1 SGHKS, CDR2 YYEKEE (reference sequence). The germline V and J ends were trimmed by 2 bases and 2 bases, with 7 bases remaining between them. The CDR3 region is CASSFRWNYGYTF. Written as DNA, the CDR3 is TGTGCCAGCAGCTTTAGGTGGAACTATGGCTACACCTTC.

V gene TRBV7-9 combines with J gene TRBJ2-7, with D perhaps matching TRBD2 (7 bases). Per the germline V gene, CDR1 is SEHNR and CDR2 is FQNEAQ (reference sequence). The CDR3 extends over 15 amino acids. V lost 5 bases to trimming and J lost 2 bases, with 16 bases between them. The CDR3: CASSPGEGYPYEQYF. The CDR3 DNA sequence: TGTGCCAGCAGCCCAGGGGAGGGGTACCCCTACGAGCAGTACTTC. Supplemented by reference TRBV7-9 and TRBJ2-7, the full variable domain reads DTGVSQNPRHKITKRGQNVTFRCDPISEHNRLYWYRQTLGQGPEFLTYFQNEAQLEKSRLLSDRFSAERPKGSFSTLEIQRTEQGDSAMYLCASSPGEGYPYEQYFGPGTRLTVT.

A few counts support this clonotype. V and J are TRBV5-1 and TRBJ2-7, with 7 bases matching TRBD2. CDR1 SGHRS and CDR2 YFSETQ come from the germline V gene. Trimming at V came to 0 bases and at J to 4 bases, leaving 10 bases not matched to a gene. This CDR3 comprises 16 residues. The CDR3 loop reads CASSLDPSGGKYEQYF. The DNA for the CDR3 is TGCGCCAGCAGCTTGGATCCTAGCGGAGGCAAATACGAGCAGTACTTC.

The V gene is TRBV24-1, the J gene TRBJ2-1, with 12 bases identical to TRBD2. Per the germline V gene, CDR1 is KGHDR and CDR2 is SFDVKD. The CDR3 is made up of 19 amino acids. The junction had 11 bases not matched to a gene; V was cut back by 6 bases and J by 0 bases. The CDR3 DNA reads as TGTGCCACCAGTAGAGCTAGCGGGAGGGCCCTCGACTCCTACAATGAGCAGTTCTTC. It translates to CATSRASGRALDSYNEQFF.

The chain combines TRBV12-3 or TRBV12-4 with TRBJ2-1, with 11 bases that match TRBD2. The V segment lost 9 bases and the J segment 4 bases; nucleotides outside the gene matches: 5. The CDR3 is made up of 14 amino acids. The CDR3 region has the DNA TGTGCCAGTGGGATAGCGGGGGGGTACAATGAGCAGTTCTTC. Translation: CASGIAGGYNEQFF.

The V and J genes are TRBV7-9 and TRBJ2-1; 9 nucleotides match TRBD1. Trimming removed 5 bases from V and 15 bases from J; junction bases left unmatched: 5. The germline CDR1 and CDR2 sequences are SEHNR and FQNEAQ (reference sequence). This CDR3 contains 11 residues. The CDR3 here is CASSLQGATFF. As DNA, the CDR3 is TGTGCCAGCAGCCTACAGGGGGCTACGTTCTTC.

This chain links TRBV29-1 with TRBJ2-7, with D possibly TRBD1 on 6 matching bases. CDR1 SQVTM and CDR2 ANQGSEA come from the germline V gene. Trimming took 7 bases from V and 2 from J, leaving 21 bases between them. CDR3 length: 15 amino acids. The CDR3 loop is CSATEGRGSPYEQYF. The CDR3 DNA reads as TGCAGCGCTACCGAAGGAAGGGGGTCCCCCTACGAGCAGTACTTC.

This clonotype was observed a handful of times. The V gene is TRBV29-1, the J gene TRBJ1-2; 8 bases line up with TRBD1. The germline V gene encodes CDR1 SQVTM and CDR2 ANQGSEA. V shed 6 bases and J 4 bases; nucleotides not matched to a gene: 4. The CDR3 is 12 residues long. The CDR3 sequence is CSVRTGIYGYTF. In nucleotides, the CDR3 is TGCAGCGTCAGGACAGGGATCTATGGCTACACCTTC.

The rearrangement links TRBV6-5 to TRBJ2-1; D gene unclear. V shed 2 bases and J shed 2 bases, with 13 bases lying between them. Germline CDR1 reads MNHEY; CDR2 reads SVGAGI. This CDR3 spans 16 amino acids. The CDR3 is CASSYDRSPTYNEQFF. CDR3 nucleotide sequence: TGTGCCAGCAGTTACGACCGGTCACCAACCTACAATGAGCAGTTCTTC.

The CDR3 sequence: CSASRRGNQPQHF. The CDR3 DNA reads TGCAGTGCTAGCAGGAGGGGTAATCAGCCCCAGCATTTT. This chain links TRBV20-1 with TRBJ1-5, with TRBD1 as a possible D gene (5 bases). V lost 3 bases and J lost 4, with 10 bases in between. The CDR3 extends over 13 amino acids. Germline CDR1 is DFQATT and CDR2 is SNEGSKA (reference sequence).

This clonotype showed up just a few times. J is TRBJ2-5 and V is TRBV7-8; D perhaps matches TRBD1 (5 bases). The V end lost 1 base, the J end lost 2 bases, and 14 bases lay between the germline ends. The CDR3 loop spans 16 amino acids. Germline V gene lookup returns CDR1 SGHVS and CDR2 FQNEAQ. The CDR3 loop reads CASSLETEAGQETQYF. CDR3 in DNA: TGTGCCAGCAGCTTAGAGACAGAAGCAGGTCAAGAGACCCAGTACTTC.

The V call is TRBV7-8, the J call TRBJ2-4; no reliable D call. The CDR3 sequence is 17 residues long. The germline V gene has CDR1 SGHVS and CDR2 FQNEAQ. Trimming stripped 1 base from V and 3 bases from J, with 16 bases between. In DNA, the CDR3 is TGTGCCAGCAGCTTAGTAGCAGAGTCAACAAACAAAAACATTCAGTACTTC. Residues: CASSLVAESTNKNIQYF. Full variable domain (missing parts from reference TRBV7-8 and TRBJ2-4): GAGVSQSPRYKVAKRGQDVALRCDPISGHVSLFWYQQALGQGPEFLTYFQNEAQLDKSGLPSDRFFAERPEGSVSTLKIQRTQQEDSAVYLCASSLVAESTNKNIQYFGAGTRLSVL.